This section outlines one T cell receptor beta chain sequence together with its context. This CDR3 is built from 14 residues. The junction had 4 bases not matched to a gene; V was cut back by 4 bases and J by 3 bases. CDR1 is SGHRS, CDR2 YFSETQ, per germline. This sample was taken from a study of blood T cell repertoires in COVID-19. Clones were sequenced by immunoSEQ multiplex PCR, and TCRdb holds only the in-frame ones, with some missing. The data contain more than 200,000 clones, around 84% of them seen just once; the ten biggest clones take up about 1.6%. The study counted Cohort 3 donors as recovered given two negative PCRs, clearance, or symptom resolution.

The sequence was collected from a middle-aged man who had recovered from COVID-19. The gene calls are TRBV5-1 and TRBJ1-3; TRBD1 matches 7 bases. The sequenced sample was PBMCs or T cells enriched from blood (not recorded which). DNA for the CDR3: TGCGCCAGCAGCGTAACAGGGGTTGGAAACACCATATATTTT. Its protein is CASSVTGVGNTIYF.